The 9 T cell receptor beta chains listed next were all sequenced from one sample in a study of vaccination effects on CD4 cells after COVID-19. Antigen specificity for these receptors is unknown. Antigen-specific CD4+ T cells expanded by the ViraFEST assay with viral peptide pools were then sequenced. At the end of over 8 days of culture, CD4+ T cells were isolated. None of these healthy vaccinees had been infected with SARS-CoV-2 before vaccination. The assay was immunoSEQ multiplex PCR, and TCRdb's table has in-frame clones only and misses some. The data hold 65,000 to 90,000 clones, with roughly 79% observed a single time. The sequencing used CD4+ T cells from PBMCs cultured with HCoV-NL63 spike peptides, collected before COVID-19 vaccination. Every receptor here comes from a human donor who received a COVID-19 vaccine.

The V gene is TRBV5-1, the J gene TRBJ2-3, with TRBD2 matching 10 bases. CDR3 length equals 19 residues. The germline V gene has CDR1 SGHRS and CDR2 YFSETQ. The J segment lost 0 bases and the V segment lost 1 base, leaving 11 bases of the junction unmatched. Written as DNA, the CDR3 is TGCGCCAGCAGCTTGCCCTGGCTAGCGGGGGCCTCTAGCACAGATACGCAGTATTTT. It codes for CASSLPWLAGASSTDTQYF.

V is TRBV3-1 (or the pseudogene TRBV3-2) and J is TRBJ1-1; no clear D. V was pared by 1 base and J by 6 bases, with 9 bases between. The CDR3 sequence is 13 residues long. The germline V gene encodes CDR1 LGHDT and CDR2 YNNKEL (reference sequence). Written as DNA, the CDR3 is TGTGCCAGCAGCCAAGGTTGGTACCCTGAAGCTTTCTTT. It translates to CASSQGWYPEAFF.

The table lists this clone with a count of one. This sequence joins TRBV6-5 and TRBJ1-3; D might be TRBD1 (5 bases). There are 14 residues in the CDR3. Germline V gene data show CDR1 as MNHEY and CDR2 as SVGAGI. The germline V and J ends were trimmed by 8 bases and 1 base, with 12 bases remaining between them. Here the CDR3 reads CASAREGSGNTIYF. In nucleotides, the CDR3 is TGTGCCAGCGCCAGGGAGGGATCTGGAAACACCATATATTTT.

This rearrangement joins TRBV18 to TRBJ2-7; no clear D gene. The germline CDR1 and CDR2 sequences are KGHSH and LQKENI. V was cut by 3 bases and J by 0 bases, with 9 bases left in between. The CDR3 extends over 14 amino acids. The CDR3, as DNA: TGTGCCAGCTCACCGACGTTCGACTCCTACGAGCAGTACGTC. This sequence encodes CASSPTFDSYEQYV.

The V gene is TRBV5-1, the J gene TRBJ2-1, with 10 bases aligning to TRBD1. The CDR3 has 15 amino acids. V dropped 3 bases and J dropped 8; count of bases not matched to a gene: 8. Germline V CDR1 and CDR2: SGHRS, YFSETQ. As DNA, the CDR3 is TGCGCCAGCAGCTGGACCGGGACAGGGGTCGATGAGCAGTTCTTC. Translation gives CASSWTGTGVDEQFF.

In its sample, this clone was seen a few times. The J gene is TRBJ2-1, the V gene TRBV2; D call uncertain. CDR1 is SNHLY and CDR2 is FYNNEI in the germline V gene. V lost 7 bases and J 7 bases, leaving 14 bases between the germline ends. This CDR3 is 13 amino acids long. This chain's CDR3 is CASTFQLENEQFF. CDR3 in DNA: TGTGCCAGCACCTTCCAATTGGAGAATGAGCAGTTCTTC.

In DNA form, the CDR3 reads TGTGCCAGCACCTCGAGGGTGGGCGGCTACACCTTC. It encodes CASTSRVGGYTF. The genes are TRBV28 and TRBJ1-2; no reliable D call. V lost 7 bases and J 8 bases, leaving 14 bases between the germline ends. CDR1 and CDR2 (germline): MDHEN, SYDVKM. The CDR3 length is 12 residues.

The table lists this clone with a count of one. The chain couples TRBV9 to TRBJ1-6, with 11 bases matching TRBD1. This CDR3 has 18 amino acids. V was pared by 4 bases and J by 6 bases, with 12 bases of the junction left unmatched. CDR1 and CDR2 from the germline V gene are SGDLS and YYNGEE. The CDR3 loop reads CASSLGSGTGGLNSPLHF. Here the CDR3 DNA reads TGTGCCAGCAGCCTCGGATCCGGGACAGGGGGACTTAATTCACCCCTCCACTTT. Looking up the rest from reference TRBV9 and TRBJ1-6 gives the full variable domain: DSGVTQTPKHLITATGQRVTLRCSPRSGDLSVYWYQQSLDQGLQFLIQYYNGEERAKGNILERFSAQQFPDLHSELNLSSLELGDSALYFCASSLGSGTGGLNSPLHFGNGTRLTVT.

This clone was picked up a small number of times. The gene calls are TRBV10-1 and TRBJ2-3; D ambiguous. V gave up 0 bases and J gave up 0 bases, with 7 bases separating them. The CDR3 covers 15 residues. Germline V lookup: CDR1 WNHNN, CDR2 SYGVQD (reference sequence). CDR3 sequence reads: CASSESGFSTDTQYF. CDR3 coding DNA: TGCGCCAGCAGTGAGTCAGGATTTAGCACAGATACGCAGTATTTT.